A selection of T cell receptor beta chains follows, all from one sample in a study of T cells in Graves' hyperthyroidism and ophthalmopathy. TCRdb called the multiplex PCR reads again in MiXCR, with one record for every CDR3 protein. The repertoire holds nearly 600,000 distinct CDR3 sequences, with roughly 14% as singletons. Source material: blood. These receptors all stem from a woman aged 30 to 39 with Graves' hyperthyroidism that later progressed to Graves' ophthalmopathy. Both conserved end residues are part of each CDR3. D genes are given only for firm matches. Size is omitted from some rows. Given values are once, few, many or a class for expanded clones.

J: TRBJ1-5; size: many; D: TRBD1; length: 15; V: TRBV5-5; DNA: TGTGCCAGCAGCCCGCAGGGACAGGGGAATCAGCCCCAGCATTTT; CDR3: CASSPQGQGNQPQHF
J: TRBJ2-3; size: many; D: NA; length: 16; V: TRBV24-1; DNA: TGTGCCACCAACGCCGGGATAGCGGATAGCACAGATACGCAGTATTTT; CDR3: CATNAGIADSTDTQYF
J: TRBJ2-7; size: many; D: TRBD2; length: 15; V: TRBV4-1; DNA: TGCGCCAGCAGCCAAGGAACTAGCGGGACGTACGAGCAGTACTTC; CDR3: CASSQGTSGTYEQYF
J: TRBJ2-3; size: NA; D: TRBD1; length: 16; V: TRBV20-1; DNA: TGCAGTGCTCAAACTGGACAGGGGGCGCGGACAGATACGCAGTATTTT; CDR3: CSAQTGQGARTDTQYF
J: TRBJ2-1; size: many; D: NA; length: 13; V: TRBV27; DNA: TGTGCCAGCAGTTTAGACCCCACCAATGAGCAGTTCTTC; CDR3: CASSLDPTNEQFF
J: TRBJ2-2; size: few; D: NA; length: 15; V: TRBV6-1; DNA: NA; CDR3: CASSSSGLNTGELFF
J: TRBJ2-5; size: many; D: NA; length: 15; V: TRBV6-1; DNA: TGTGCCAGCACCGAACTGAGACAACCTCAAGAGACCCAGTACTTC; CDR3: CASTELRQPQETQYF
J: TRBJ2-3; size: many; D: TRBD2; length: 14; V: TRBV7-7; DNA: TGTGCTAGCAGCTTAAGCGGGAGACCAGATACGCAGTATTTT; CDR3: CASSLSGRPDTQYF
J: TRBJ2-4; size: many; D: TRBD1; length: 15; V: TRBV13; DNA: TGTGCCAGCAGCTTTACGGGACAGGGGAAAAACATTCAGTACTTC; CDR3: CASSFTGQGKNIQYF
J: TRBJ2-1; size: NA; D: TRBD2; length: 17; V: TRBV18; DNA: TGTGCCAGCTCACCTACCCCGCCAGCGGGGGCCGACAATGAGCAGTTCTTC; CDR3: CASSPTPPAGADNEQFF
J: TRBJ1-3; size: many; D: NA; length: 16; V: TRBV29-1; DNA: TGCAGCGTTGAAGACGGGACACCTAGCTCTGGAAACACCATATATTTT; CDR3: CSVEDGTPSSGNTIYF
J: TRBJ1-1; size: many; D: NA; length: 14; V: TRBV28; DNA: TGTGCCAGCAGTTTTCAGCCAGCGAACACTGAAGCTTTCTTT; CDR3: CASSFQPANTEAFF
J: TRBJ1-1; size: NA; D: TRBD1; length: 11; V: TRBV29-1; DNA: TGCAGCGTTGCCGGGACAGGGGGGGCTTTCTTT; CDR3: CSVAGTGGAFF
J: TRBJ1-6; size: NA; D: NA; length: 15; V: TRBV2; DNA: TGTGCCAGCAGGGAAACAGGGCTTTTTGATTCACCCCTCCACTTT; CDR3: CASRETGLFDSPLHF
J: TRBJ2-7; size: many; D: TRBD1; length: 15; V: TRBV28; DNA: TGTGCCAGCAGTCTGGGGACAGGGGCGGTGAACGAGCAGTACTTC; CDR3: CASSLGTGAVNEQYF
J: TRBJ2-1; size: many; D: NA; length: 16; V: TRBV13; DNA: TGTGCCAGCAGCTTAGATTACCGGAACTCCTACAATGAGCAGTTCTTC; CDR3: CASSLDYRNSYNEQFF
J: TRBJ2-4; size: NA; D: NA; length: 15; V: TRBV24-1; DNA: TGTGCCACCAGTGAGAGACGGACCGACAAAAACATTCAGTACTTC; CDR3: CATSERRTDKNIQYF
J: TRBJ2-1; size: NA; D: NA; length: 14; V: TRBV6-1; DNA: TGTGCCAGCAGCGGGGGAGCCCCCTACAATGAGCAGTTCTTC; CDR3: CASSGGAPYNEQFF
J: TRBJ2-1; size: NA; D: TRBD2; length: 18; V: TRBV11-2; DNA: TGTGCCAGCAGCTTTGCACTAGCGGGAGCTAACAATTACAATGAGCAGTTCTTC; CDR3: CASSFALAGANNYNEQFF
J: TRBJ2-3; size: NA; D: TRBD1; length: 18; V: TRBV5-1; DNA: TGCGCCAGCAGCTTCTTATCGGACAGGTCTCCTCCCGGAGATACGCAGTATTTT; CDR3: CASSFLSDRSPPGDTQYF
J: TRBJ2-1; size: many; D: TRBD1; length: 15; V: TRBV18; DNA: TGTGCCAGCTCACCAGGGGCAGGGGACAGCAATGAGCAGTTCTTC; CDR3: CASSPGAGDSNEQFF
J: TRBJ2-3; size: many; D: TRBD2; length: 15; V: TRBV20-1; DNA: TGCAGTGCTAGAGAGGCAGCGGGGGATGGAGATACGCAGTATTTT; CDR3: CSAREAAGDGDTQYF
J: TRBJ1-2; size: many; D: NA; length: 13; V: TRBV7-8; DNA: TGTGCCAGCAGCTTAAATGCGGCATATGGCTACACCTTC; CDR3: CASSLNAAYGYTF
J: TRBJ2-1; size: many; D: TRBD2; length: 15; V: TRBV5-1; DNA: TGCGCCAGCAGCTTGGACGCGGGAGTCGGGAATGAGCAGTTCTTC; CDR3: CASSLDAGVGNEQFF
J: TRBJ2-2; size: many; D: TRBD2; length: 16; V: TRBV29-1; DNA: TGCAGCGTTGTTCAAGGACTAGCGGGAGGTTCCGGGGAGCTGTTTTTT; CDR3: CSVVQGLAGGSGELFF
J: TRBJ2-1; size: NA; D: NA; length: 16; V: TRBV9; DNA: TGTGCCAGCAACAAGGGTGGGGGACTCCTCTACAATGAGCAGTTCTTC; CDR3: CASNKGGGLLYNEQFF
J: TRBJ1-5; size: many; D: TRBD1; length: 17; V: TRBV20-1; DNA: TGCAGTGCTAGAGGCTACCAGACAGGGGCCGGGGACCAGCCCCAGCATTTT; CDR3: CSARGYQTGAGDQPQHF
J: TRBJ2-2; size: many; D: NA; length: 14; V: TRBV5-1; DNA: TGCGCCAGCAGCTTGGAAGCGGGTTCCGGGGAGCTGTTTTTT; CDR3: CASSLEAGSGELFF
J: TRBJ2-1; size: NA; D: TRBD2; length: 13; V: TRBV19; DNA: TGTGCCAGTCGGGCGGGAGGCCCCAATGAGCAGTTCTTC; CDR3: CASRAGGPNEQFF